These 28 T cell receptor beta chains were sequenced from one sample in a study of shared clonotypes between healthy human individuals. Measured with immunoSEQ multiplex PCR; TCRdb has only the in-frame clones, and not every one. The sample includes 100,000 to 130,000 clones, about 70% of them seen just once. The specimen was memory CD8+ T cells sorted from blood. The subset is: CD45RO+ cells pooled with CCR7-negative TemRA cells. The receptors stem from a woman aged 30 to 39 in good health.

This clone was detected once. The chain has TRBV7-9 and TRBJ2-5; D call uncertain. The CDR3 contains 12 residues. Germline values: CDR1 SEHNR, CDR2 FQNEAQ (reference sequence). The germline V and J ends were trimmed by 5 bases and 4 bases, with 8 bases remaining between them. The CDR3 nucleotides read TGTGCCAGCAGCCGGCCATCAGAGACCCAGTACTTC. Protein: CASSRPSETQYF. The variable domain in full, with the rest retrieved from reference TRBV7-9 and TRBJ2-5, is DTGVSQNPRHKITKRGQNVTFRCDPISEHNRLYWYRQTLGQGPEFLTYFQNEAQLEKSRLLSDRFSAERPKGSFSTLEIQRTEQGDSAMYLCASSRPSETQYFGPGTRLLVL.

This rearrangement joins TRBV5-4 to TRBJ2-1, with 7 nucleotides matching TRBD2. The CDR3 runs 16 residues. CDR1 and CDR2 from the germline V gene are SGHNT and YYREEE (reference sequence). The junction had 10 bases not matched to a gene; V was cut back by 1 base and J by 6 bases. Here the CDR3 DNA reads TGTGCCAGCAGCTTGTCCGGGCGGGGGAACAGCAATGAGCAGTTCTTC. Translation: CASSLSGRGNSNEQFF.

The chain joins TRBV5-6 to TRBJ1-2; D perhaps matches TRBD1 (5 bases). CDR1 SGHDT and CDR2 YYEEEE come from the germline V gene. The V and J ends lost 0 bases and 6 bases respectively, with 9 bases between them. This CDR3 is 13 amino acids long. The CDR3 DNA sequence: TGTGCCAGCAGCTTGGCCAGGGAAGATGGCTACACCTTC. Protein: CASSLAREDGYTF.

The CDR3 here is CASSLDSSYNEQFF. In nucleotides, the CDR3 is TGTGCCAGCAGCTTGGACAGTTCCTACAATGAGCAGTTCTTC. V usage is TRBV7-2 and J usage is TRBJ2-1; the D gene is possibly TRBD1 (6 bases). Germline CDR1 SGHTA, CDR2 FQGNSA. V lost 3 bases and J 1 base, leaving 7 bases between the germline ends. The CDR3 is 14 residues long.

This clone was seen at least ten times. This rearrangement joins TRBV7-9 to TRBJ2-1, with 7 bases matching TRBD2. Germline V gives CDR1 SEHNR, CDR2 FQNEAQ (reference sequence). The CDR3 length is 16 residues. Trimming removed 5 bases from V and 4 bases from J; junction bases left unmatched: 11. CDR3 protein: CASSPLGGSGYNEQFF. The CDR3 nucleotides are TGTGCCAGCAGCCCCCTGGGCGGGAGCGGTTACAATGAGCAGTTCTTC.

This chain uses TRBV5-1 with TRBJ2-7; D gene ambiguous. CDR3 length: 15 residues. Per germline, CDR1 SGHRS and CDR2 YFSETQ. The V end lost 0 bases, the J end lost 0 bases, and 10 bases lay between the germline ends. DNA for the CDR3: TGCGCCAGCAGCTTGGCATTGAAGGGCTCCTACGAGCAGTACTTC. It encodes CASSLALKGSYEQYF.

The rearrangement uses TRBV6-6 and TRBJ2-7; no reliable D call. V was pared by 4 bases and J by 2 bases, with 3 bases between. The CDR3 is made up of 11 amino acids. Germline V gives CDR1 MNHNY, CDR2 SVGAGI (reference sequence). The chain's CDR3 is CASSSAYEQYF. CDR3 nucleotide sequence: TGTGCCAGCAGTTCCGCCTACGAGCAGTACTTC.

The chain combines TRBV7-9 with TRBJ2-1; no clear D gene. V gave up 1 base and J gave up 7 bases, with 11 bases separating them. Germline V CDR1 and CDR2: SEHNR, FQNEAQ (reference sequence). CDR3 length: 14 residues. CDR3 DNA sequence: TGTGCCAGCAGCTTAGTAGGGTATGGGAATGAGCAGTTCTTC. It yields the protein CASSLVGYGNEQFF.

The chain is built from TRBV6-5 and TRBJ2-3; D is ambiguous. V was clipped by 6 bases and J by 0 bases, with 13 bases between them. The CDR3 contains 15 residues. Germline V CDR1 and CDR2: MNHEY, SVGAGI. As DNA, the CDR3 is TGTGCCAGCAGCCCGCTGAGCGCTAGCACAGATACGCAGTATTTT. Translated, it gives CASSPLSASTDTQYF.

This clone was detected ten times or more. The same CDR3 also results from other DNA sequences found in this sample. The J gene is TRBJ2-7, the V gene TRBV11-2; D gene ambiguous. This CDR3 has 14 residues. Germline lookup yields CDR1 SGHAT and CDR2 FQNNGV. Trimming removed 1 base at V and 1 base at J, with 8 bases between. The CDR3, as DNA: TGTGCCAGCAGCTTAGGCCTTGCTTCCTACGAGCAGTACTTC. This codes for CASSLGLASYEQYF.

V usage is TRBV28 and J usage is TRBJ2-2; TRBD1 matches at 7 bases. V lost 6 bases to trimming and J lost 6 bases; unmatched junction nucleotides: 4. The CDR3 covers 13 residues. Germline lookup yields CDR1 MDHEN and CDR2 SYDVKM. The CDR3 nucleotides are TGTGCCAGCAGAACCGGGACAGCCGGGGAGCTGTTTTTT. Translation: CASRTGTAGELFF.

This clone appeared a few times. The CDR3 nucleotides read TGTGCCAGCAGTGACGGGATAGCGGGAGGTGCAGATACGCAGTATTTT. This sequence encodes CASSDGIAGGADTQYF. The rearrangement joins TRBV6-4 to TRBJ2-3; TRBD2 matches 10 bases. V lost 2 bases to trimming and J lost 4 bases; unmatched junction nucleotides: 6. The CDR3 loop spans 16 amino acids. CDR1 and CDR2 (germline): MRHNA, SNTAGT.

This clone turned up a few times. A far larger clone is one nucleotide away, so this likely arose from a read error. In DNA form, the CDR3 reads TGTGCCAGCAGTTTAATCGACTCTGGGGCCAACGTCCTGACTTTC. Protein: CASSLIDSGANVLTF. V and J are TRBV28 and TRBJ2-6; D is uncertain. Germline CDR1 MDHEN, CDR2 SYDVKM. V lost 2 bases to trimming and J lost 0 bases, with 5 bases between them. The CDR3 totals 15 residues. The full variable domain, with the rest looked up from reference TRBV28 and TRBJ2-6, is DVKVTQSSRYLVKRTGEKVFLECVQDMDHENMFWYRQDPGLGLRLIYFSYDVKMKEKGDIPEGYSVSREKKERFSLILESASTNQTSMYLCASSLIDSGANVLTFGAGSRLTVL.

The chain couples TRBV25-1 to TRBJ2-1; D remains unclear. Trimming left V 2 bases short and J 6 bases short, with 11 bases between. Germline values: CDR1 MGHDK, CDR2 SYGVNS. The CDR3 is made up of 14 amino acids. The CDR3 DNA reads TGTGCCAGCAGTGAAAGCGACTCGAGCAATGAGCAGTTCTTC. Residues: CASSESDSSNEQFF.

In its sample, this clone was seen a few times. The rearrangement uses TRBV2 and TRBJ2-7; TRBD1 matches 9 bases. This CDR3 comprises 11 residues. CDR1 and CDR2 (germline): SNHLY, FYNNEI. V trimming: 9 bases; J trimming: 6 bases; junction bases outside the gene matches: 3. CDR3 bases: TGTGCCAGAAAACAGGGGGCCGAGCAGTACTTC. Translating it yields CARKQGAEQYF. Filled out from reference TRBV2 and TRBJ2-7, the complete variable domain reads EPEVTQTPSHQVTQMGQEVILRCVPISNHLYFYWYRQILGQKVEFLVSFYNNEISEKSEIFDDQFSVERPDGSNFTLKIRSTKLEDSAMYFCARKQGAEQYFGPGTRLTVT.

The genes are TRBV27 and TRBJ1-1, with 8 bases lining up with TRBD1. The junction had 7 bases not matched to a gene; V was cut back by 4 bases and J by 0 bases. Germline CDR1 MNHEY, CDR2 SMNVEV (reference sequence). This CDR3 has 16 residues. The CDR3 reads CASSWDRNPMNTEAFF. CDR3 nucleotides: TGTGCCAGCAGTTGGGACAGGAACCCCATGAACACTGAAGCTTTCTTT.

The count of this clone is one. The CDR3 spells CASSNRVGGLAFF. CDR3 DNA sequence: TGTGCCAGCAGTAACCGGGTGGGGGGCTTGGCTTTCTTT. The chain links TRBV6-5 to TRBJ1-1; TRBD1 is a possible D gene (6 bases). Germline V lookup: CDR1 MNHEY, CDR2 SVGAGI. Trimming took off 5 bases at V and 11 bases at J, with 18 bases between the two ends. This CDR3 is built from 13 residues.

The chain couples TRBV11-2 to TRBJ1-5; a possible D gene is TRBD1 (6 bases). Germline-derived CDR1 and CDR2 are SGHAT and FQNNGV. This CDR3 spans 13 amino acids. Trimming stripped 0 bases from V and 7 bases from J, with 7 bases between. As DNA, the CDR3 is TGTGCCAGCAGCTTAGATACAGGGCAGCCCCAGCATTTT. Protein: CASSLDTGQPQHF.

This chain links TRBV4-1 with TRBJ1-3, with D uncertain. The germline V gene encodes CDR1 MGHRA and CDR2 YSYEKL. The germline V and J ends were trimmed by 1 base and 2 bases, with 15 bases remaining between them. The CDR3 has 17 amino acids. The chain's CDR3 is CASSQVLGMVTGNTIYF. The CDR3 DNA reads TGCGCCAGCAGCCAAGTCTTGGGGATGGTGACTGGAAACACCATATATTTT.

This CDR3 is CASSLTGVPYEQYF. For the CDR3, the DNA is TGTGCCAGCAGTTTGACAGGGGTTCCCTACGAGCAGTACTTC. The V and J genes are TRBV25-1 and TRBJ2-7; 8 bases map to TRBD1. The CDR3 is 14 residues long. Germline lookup yields CDR1 MGHDK and CDR2 SYGVNS. V shed 5 bases, J shed 2 bases, and the junction held 5 bases outside the gene matches.

V usage is TRBV29-1 and J usage is TRBJ1-2; tentatively, D is TRBD1 (5 bases). In germline, CDR1 is SQVTM, CDR2 ANQGSEA. The length of the CDR3 is 14 residues. V was clipped by 1 base and J by 4 bases, with 13 bases between them. CDR3 protein: CSVEAVRGGYGYTF. CDR3 in DNA: TGCAGCGTTGAAGCGGTGAGGGGCGGCTATGGCTACACCTTC.

This chain connects TRBV4-1 to TRBJ1-1, with a weak D call TRBD1 (6 bases). There are 15 residues in the CDR3. Germline V lookup: CDR1 MGHRA, CDR2 YSYEKL. The ends were cut back, 4 bases at V and 5 bases at J, with 17 bases in the middle. The CDR3 loop is CASSLTATQGTEAFF. For the CDR3, the DNA is TGCGCCAGCAGCCTCACCGCTACTCAGGGGACTGAAGCTTTCTTT.

This chain joins TRBV2 and TRBJ1-2; TRBD1 aligns across 11 bases. Germline trimming cut 1 base from V and 7 bases from J; bases unmatched to any gene: 5. The CDR3 totals 15 residues. Germline CDR1 is SNHLY and CDR2 is FYNNEI. CDR3 DNA: TGTGCCAGCAGTGAAGATTGGACAGGGGGCGGTGGCTACACCTTC. Encoded protein: CASSEDWTGGGGYTF. The variable domain in full, completed from reference TRBV2 and TRBJ1-2, reads EPEVTQTPSHQVTQMGQEVILRCVPISNHLYFYWYRQILGQKVEFLVSFYNNEISEKSEIFDDQFSVERPDGSNFTLKIRSTKLEDSAMYFCASSEDWTGGGGYTFGSGTRLTVV.

The genes are TRBV29-1 and TRBJ1-1; D unclear. Germline CDR1 is SQVTM and CDR2 is ANQGSEA. The CDR3 has 15 residues. V was cut by 4 bases and J by 3 bases, with 18 bases left in between. DNA for the CDR3: TGCAGCGTTGTGGGGAGACCCGGGCCCCACACTGAAGCTTTCTTT. Its translation is CSVVGRPGPHTEAFF.

The rearrangement links TRBV29-1 to TRBJ2-1; a possible D gene is TRBD2 (6 bases). The V and J ends lost 6 bases and 2 bases respectively, with 11 bases between them. The V gene's germline CDR1 is SQVTM and CDR2 ANQGSEA. CDR3 size: 13 residues. Here the CDR3 reads CSVETRTYNEQFF. CDR3 sequence (DNA): TGCAGCGTCGAGACTAGAACCTACAATGAGCAGTTCTTC.

The chain carries TRBV10-2 and TRBJ1-5; D remains ambiguous. V shed 6 bases and J shed 5 bases, with 11 bases lying between them. Germline V gene data show CDR1 as WSHSY and CDR2 as SAAADI. The CDR3 contains 13 residues. The DNA of the CDR3 is TGCGCCAGCAGCCAAGGAGGAGATCAGCCCCAGCATTTT. Its translation: CASSQGGDQPQHF.

The J gene is TRBJ2-7, the V gene TRBV10-3; D is unresolved. Trimming took off 10 bases at V and 3 bases at J, with 10 bases between the two ends. Germline CDR1 ENHRY, CDR2 SYGVKD. The CDR3 extends over 11 amino acids. CDR3 DNA sequence: TGTGCCACCGGTGACGACTACGAGCAGTACTTC. It codes for CATGDDYEQYF.

In its sample, this clone was seen once. The V and J genes are TRBV4-2 and TRBJ2-1; 8 nucleotides line up with TRBD1. With 4 bases clipped from V and 2 bases from J, the junction kept 4 bases outside the gene matches. The CDR3 contains 15 residues. Germline V CDR1 and CDR2: LGHNA, YNFKEQ. CDR3 in amino acids: CASSRPGQAYNEQFF. The CDR3, as DNA: TGTGCCAGCAGCCGACCGGGACAGGCCTACAATGAGCAGTTCTTC.